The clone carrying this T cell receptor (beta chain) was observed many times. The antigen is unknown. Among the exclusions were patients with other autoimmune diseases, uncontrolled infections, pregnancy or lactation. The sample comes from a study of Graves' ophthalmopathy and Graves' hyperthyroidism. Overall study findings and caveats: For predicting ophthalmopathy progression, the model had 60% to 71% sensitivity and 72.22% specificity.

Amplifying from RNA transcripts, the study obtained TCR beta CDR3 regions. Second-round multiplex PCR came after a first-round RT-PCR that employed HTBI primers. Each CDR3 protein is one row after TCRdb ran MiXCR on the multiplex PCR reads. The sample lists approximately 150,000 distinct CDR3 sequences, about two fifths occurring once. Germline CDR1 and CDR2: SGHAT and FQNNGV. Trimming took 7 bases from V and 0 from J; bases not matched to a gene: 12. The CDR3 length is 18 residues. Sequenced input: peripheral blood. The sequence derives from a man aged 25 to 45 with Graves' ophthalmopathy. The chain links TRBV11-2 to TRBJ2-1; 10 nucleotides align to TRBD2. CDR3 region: CASNKGGASGSSYNEQFF. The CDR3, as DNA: TGTGCCAGCAACAAAGGGGGGGCTAGCGGGAGCTCCTACAATGAGCAGTTCTTC.